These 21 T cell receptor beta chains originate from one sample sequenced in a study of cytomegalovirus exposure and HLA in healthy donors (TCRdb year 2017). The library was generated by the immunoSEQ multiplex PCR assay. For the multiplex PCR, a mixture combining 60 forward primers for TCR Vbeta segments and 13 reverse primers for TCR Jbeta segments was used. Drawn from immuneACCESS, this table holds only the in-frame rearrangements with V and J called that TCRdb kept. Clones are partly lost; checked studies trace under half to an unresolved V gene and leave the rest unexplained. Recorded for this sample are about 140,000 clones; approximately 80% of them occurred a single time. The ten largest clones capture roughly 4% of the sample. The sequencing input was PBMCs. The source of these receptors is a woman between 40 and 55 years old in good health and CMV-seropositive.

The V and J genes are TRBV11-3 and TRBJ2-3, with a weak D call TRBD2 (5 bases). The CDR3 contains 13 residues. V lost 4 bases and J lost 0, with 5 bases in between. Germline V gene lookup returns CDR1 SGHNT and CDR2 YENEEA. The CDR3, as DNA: TGTGCCAGCAGCTCTAGCAGCACAGATACGCAGTATTTT. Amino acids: CASSSSSTDTQYF.

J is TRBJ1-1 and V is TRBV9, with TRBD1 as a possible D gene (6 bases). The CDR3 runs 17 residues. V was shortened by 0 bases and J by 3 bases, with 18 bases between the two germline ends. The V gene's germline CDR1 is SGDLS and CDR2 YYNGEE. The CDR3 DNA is TGTGCCAGCAGCGTAGTTATAGGGGGGGGGAGGGACACTGAAGCTTTCTTT. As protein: CASSVVIGGGRDTEAFF.

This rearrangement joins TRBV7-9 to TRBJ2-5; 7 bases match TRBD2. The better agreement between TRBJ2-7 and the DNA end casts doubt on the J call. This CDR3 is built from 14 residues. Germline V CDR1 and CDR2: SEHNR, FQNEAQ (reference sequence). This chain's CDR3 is CASGSRGDSYEQYF. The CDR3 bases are TGTGCCAGCGGGTCCCGGGGGGACTCCTACGAGCAGTACTTC.

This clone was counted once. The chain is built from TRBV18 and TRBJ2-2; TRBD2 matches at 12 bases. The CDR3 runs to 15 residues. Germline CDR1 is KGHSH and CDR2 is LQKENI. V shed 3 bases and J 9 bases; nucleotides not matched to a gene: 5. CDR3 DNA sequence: TGTGCCAGCTCACCTGGACTAGCGGGAAGTCGGGAGCTGTTTTTT. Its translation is CASSPGLAGSRELFF.

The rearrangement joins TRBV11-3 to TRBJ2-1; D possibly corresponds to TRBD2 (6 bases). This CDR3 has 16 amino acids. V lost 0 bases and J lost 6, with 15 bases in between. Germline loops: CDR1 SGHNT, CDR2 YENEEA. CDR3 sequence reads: CASSLDQGLEGNEQFF. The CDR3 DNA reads TGTGCCAGCAGCTTAGACCAGGGACTGGAAGGCAATGAGCAGTTCTTC.

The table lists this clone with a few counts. Written as DNA, the CDR3 is TGTGCCAGCAGCGACTCAGGACAGGGGACGGATGGCTACACCTTC. This translates into CASSDSGQGTDGYTF. The chain employs TRBV7-9 and TRBJ1-2; 9 bases align to TRBD1. The germline CDR1 and CDR2 sequences are SEHNR and FQNEAQ (reference sequence). The J segment lost 6 bases and the V segment lost 5 bases, leaving 10 bases of the junction unmatched. This CDR3 comprises 15 residues.

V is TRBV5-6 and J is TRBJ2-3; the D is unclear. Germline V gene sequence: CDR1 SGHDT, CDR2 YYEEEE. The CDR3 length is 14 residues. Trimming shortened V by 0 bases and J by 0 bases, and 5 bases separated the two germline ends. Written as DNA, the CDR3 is TGTGCCAGCAGCTTGGCTTTAAGCACAGATACGCAGTATTTT. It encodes CASSLALSTDTQYF. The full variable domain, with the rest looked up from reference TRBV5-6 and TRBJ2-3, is DAGVTQSPTHLIKTRGQQVTLRCSPKSGHDTVSWYQQALGQGPQFIFQYYEEEERQRGNFPDRFSGHQFPNYSSELNVNALLLGDSALYLCASSLALSTDTQYFGPGTRLTVL.

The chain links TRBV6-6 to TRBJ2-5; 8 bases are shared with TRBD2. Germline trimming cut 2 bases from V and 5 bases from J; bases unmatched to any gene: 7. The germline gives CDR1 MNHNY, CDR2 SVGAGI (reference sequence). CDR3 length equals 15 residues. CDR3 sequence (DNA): TGTGCCAGCAGTTACGCCAGCGGGGGCGGGGAGACCCAGTACTTC. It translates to CASSYASGGGETQYF.

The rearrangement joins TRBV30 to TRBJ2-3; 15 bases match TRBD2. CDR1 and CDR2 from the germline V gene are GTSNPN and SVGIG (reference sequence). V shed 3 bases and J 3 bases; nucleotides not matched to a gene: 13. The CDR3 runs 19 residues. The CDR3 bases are TGTGCCTGGAGCCAAGGACTAGCGGGAGGGGCCCGCGGGACAGATACGCAGTATTTT. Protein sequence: CAWSQGLAGGARGTDTQYF.

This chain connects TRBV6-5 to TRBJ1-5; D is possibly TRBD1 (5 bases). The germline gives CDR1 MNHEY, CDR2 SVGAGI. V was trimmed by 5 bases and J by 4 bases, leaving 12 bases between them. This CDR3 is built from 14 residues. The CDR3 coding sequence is TGTGCCAGCAGTGTTGACAGTATTAATCAGCCCCAGCATTTT. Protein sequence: CASSVDSINQPQHF.

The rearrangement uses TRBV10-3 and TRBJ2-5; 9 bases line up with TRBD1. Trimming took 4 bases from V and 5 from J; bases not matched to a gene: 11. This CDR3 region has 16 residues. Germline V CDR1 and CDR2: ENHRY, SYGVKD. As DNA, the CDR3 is TGTGCCATCAGTGGGACGGACAGGGGCCTCCTGGAGACCCAGTACTTC. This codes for CAISGTDRGLLETQYF.

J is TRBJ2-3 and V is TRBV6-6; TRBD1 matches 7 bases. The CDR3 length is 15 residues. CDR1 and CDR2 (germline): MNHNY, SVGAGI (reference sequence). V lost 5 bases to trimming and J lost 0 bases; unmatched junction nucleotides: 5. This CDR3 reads CASSRGQFSTDTQYF. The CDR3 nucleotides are TGTGCCAGCAGTCGGGGACAGTTCAGCACAGATACGCAGTATTTT.

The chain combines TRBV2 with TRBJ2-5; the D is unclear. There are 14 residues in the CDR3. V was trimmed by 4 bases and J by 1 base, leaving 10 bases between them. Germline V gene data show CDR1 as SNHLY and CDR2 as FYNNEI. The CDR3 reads CASSAERGQETQYF. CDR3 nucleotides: TGTGCCAGCAGTGCTGAGCGTGGCCAAGAGACCCAGTACTTC.

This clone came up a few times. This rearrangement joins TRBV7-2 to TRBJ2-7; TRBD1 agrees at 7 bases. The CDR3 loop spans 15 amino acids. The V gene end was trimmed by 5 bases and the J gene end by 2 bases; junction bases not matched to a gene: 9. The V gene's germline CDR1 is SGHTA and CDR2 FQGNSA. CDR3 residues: CASSLTGTDPYEQYF. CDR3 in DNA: TGTGCCAGCAGCCTAACCGGGACAGACCCCTACGAGCAGTACTTC. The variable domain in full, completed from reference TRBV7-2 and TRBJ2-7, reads GAGVSQSPSNKVTEKGKDVELRCDPISGHTALYWYRQSLGQGLEFLIYFQGNSAPDKSGLPSDRFSAERTGGSVSTLTIQRTQQEDSAVYLCASSLTGTDPYEQYFGPGTRLTVT.

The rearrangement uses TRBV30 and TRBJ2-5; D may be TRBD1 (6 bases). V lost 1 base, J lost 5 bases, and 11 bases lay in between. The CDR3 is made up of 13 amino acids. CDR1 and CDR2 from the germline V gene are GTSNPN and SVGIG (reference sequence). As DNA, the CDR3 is TGTGCCTGGAGTGGAGGGGGTGGCGAGACCCAGTACTTC. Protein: CAWSGGGGETQYF.

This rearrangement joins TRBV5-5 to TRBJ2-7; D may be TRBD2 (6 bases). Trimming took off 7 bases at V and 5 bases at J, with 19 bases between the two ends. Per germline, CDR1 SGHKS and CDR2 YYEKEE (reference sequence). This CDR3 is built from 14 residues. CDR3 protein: CASGAWGVADEQYF. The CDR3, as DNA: TGTGCCAGCGGCGCGTGGGGGGTTGCGGACGAGCAGTACTTC. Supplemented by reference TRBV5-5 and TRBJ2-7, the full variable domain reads DAGVTQSPTHLIKTRGQQVTLRCSPISGHKSVSWYQQVLGQGPQFIFQYYEKEERGRGNFPDRFSARQFPNYSSELNVNALLLGDSALYLCASGAWGVADEQYFGPGTRLTVT.

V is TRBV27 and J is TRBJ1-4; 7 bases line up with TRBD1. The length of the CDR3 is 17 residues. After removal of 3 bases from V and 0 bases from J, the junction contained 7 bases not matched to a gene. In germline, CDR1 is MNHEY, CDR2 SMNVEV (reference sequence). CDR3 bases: TGTGCCAGCAGTTTGGCAGGGGGGTCGGCAACTAATGAAAAACTGTTTTTT. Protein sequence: CASSLAGGSATNEKLFF. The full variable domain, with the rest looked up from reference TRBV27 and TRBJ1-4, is EAQVTQNPRYLITVTGKKLTVTCSQNMNHEYMSWYRQDPGLGLRQIYYSMNVEVTDKGDVPEGYKVSRKEKRNFPLILESPSPNQTSLYFCASSLAGGSATNEKLFFGSGTQLSVL.

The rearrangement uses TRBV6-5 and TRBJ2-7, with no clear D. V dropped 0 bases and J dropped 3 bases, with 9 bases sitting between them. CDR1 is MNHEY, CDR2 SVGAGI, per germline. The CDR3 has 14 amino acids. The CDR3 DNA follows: TGTGCCAGCAGTTACTCAACGAGTAACTACGAGCAGTACTTC. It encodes CASSYSTSNYEQYF.

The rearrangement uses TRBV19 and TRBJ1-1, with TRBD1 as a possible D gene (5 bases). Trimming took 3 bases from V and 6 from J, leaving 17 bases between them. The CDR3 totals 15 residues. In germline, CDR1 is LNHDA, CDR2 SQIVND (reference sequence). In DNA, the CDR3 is TGTGCCAGTAGTATTGCGTCAGGGATAGGCGCTGAAGCTTTCTTT. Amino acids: CASSIASGIGAEAFF.

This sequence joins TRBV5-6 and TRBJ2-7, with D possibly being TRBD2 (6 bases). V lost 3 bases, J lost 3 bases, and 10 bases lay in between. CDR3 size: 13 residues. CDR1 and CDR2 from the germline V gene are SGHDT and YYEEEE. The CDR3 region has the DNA TGTGCCAGCAGCTCGCGGGACGGCTACGAGCAGTACTTC. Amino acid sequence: CASSSRDGYEQYF.

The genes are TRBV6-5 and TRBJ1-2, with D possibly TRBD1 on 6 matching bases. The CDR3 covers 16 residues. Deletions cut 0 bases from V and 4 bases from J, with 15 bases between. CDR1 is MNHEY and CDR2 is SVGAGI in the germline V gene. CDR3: CASSYSGGGAGYGYTF. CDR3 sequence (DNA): TGTGCCAGCAGTTACTCAGGGGGGGGCGCGGGCTATGGCTACACCTTC.